These 2 T cell receptor beta chains were sequenced from one sample in a study of T cell repertoires in cytomegalovirus infection (dated by TCRdb to the late 2010s). The treatment or condition label, as the study defines it: in vitro stimulation with specific CMV peptide epitopes to enrich CMV-specific T cells. Their antigen targets remain unknown. TCRdb names Illumina HiSeq 1500 as the instrument used. The public reads were quality trimmed at Q25 with fastp and then assembled into clones with MiXCR by TCRdb, keeping productive beta chains. Rows matching on CDR3 protein sequence are summarized as one entry with the most common DNA and genes. The sample table shows about 700,000 distinct CDR3 sequences, and roughly 33% are seen once. 15% to 20% of the sample is taken by the ten largest. This specimen was cultured PBMCs, taken from culture after CMV antigen stimulation. The origin of the receptors is a human donor in good health (CMV status not recorded). Some clones in this sample may be carry-over from other donors' samples.

The table lists this clonotype with a few counts. The chain has TRBV2 and TRBJ1-4, with D possibly TRBD1 on 6 matching bases. The length of the CDR3 is 14 residues. The germline CDR1 and CDR2 sequences are SNHLY and FYNNEI. V lost 6 bases, J lost 2 bases, and 10 bases lay in between. The CDR3 is CASSAGGTNEKLFF. CDR3 sequence (DNA): TGTGCCAGCAGCGCGGGGGGCACTAATGAAAAACTGTTTTTT.

The chain joins TRBV5-1 to TRBJ2-4, with 9 bases identical to TRBD2. Trimming cost V 2 bases and J 1 base; bases outside gene matches: 4. Germline loops: CDR1 SGHRS, CDR2 YFSETQ. This CDR3 is 16 amino acids long. The CDR3 region has the DNA TGCGCCAGCAGCTTAGGACTAGCGACGGCCAAAAACATTCAGTACTTC. Protein sequence: CASSLGLATAKNIQYF.